This T cell receptor beta chain stems from a study of blood T cell repertoires in COVID-19. The method was immunoSEQ multiplex PCR; TCRdb's version includes in-frame clones alone and lacks a portion of them. The repertoire holds some 60,000 clones, with about 84% as singletons. Germline-derived CDR1 and CDR2 are SEHNR and FQNEAQ (reference sequence). After removal of 8 bases from V and 6 bases from J, the junction contained 12 bases not matched to a gene. The CDR3 runs 16 residues. The sequencing sample was made of peripheral blood. The chain is built from TRBV7-9 and TRBJ1-5, with 11 bases identical to TRBD1. The sequence came from a man aged 55 to 69 with acute or convalescent COVID-19. In DNA form, the CDR3 reads TGTGCCAGCGATACGGGGGACAGGGGGTATAGTCAGCCCCAGCATTTT. It encodes CASDTGDRGYSQPQHF.